Following are 27 T cell receptor beta chains from one sample sequenced in a study of shared T cell receptors in the human thymus. Sequencing used immunoSEQ multiplex PCR; TCRdb keeps in-frame clones, though not all of them. The sample includes 650,000 to 950,000 clones, 80% to 90% of them seen just once. The sample also formed part of further work on human thymus T cells.

The sequenced sample was thymocytes. The receptor set was obtained from a girl less than two years old with a congenital heart defect.

The V and J genes are TRBV5-6 and TRBJ2-5; D is ambiguous. The CDR3 is made up of 17 amino acids. V lost 4 bases and J 9 bases, leaving 28 bases between the germline ends. Looked up from germline, CDR1 is SGHDT and CDR2 is YYEEEE. The CDR3 DNA reads TGTGCCAGCAGCCCTAGATACTCCCTGCCCCTCCGATCCTCCCAGTACTTC. Its translation is CASSPRYSLPLRSSQYF.

The chain carries TRBV6-1 and TRBJ2-1; 10 bases fit TRBD2. J lost 10 bases, V lost 2 bases, and 11 bases had no gene match. Germline lookup yields CDR1 MNHNS and CDR2 SASEGT. The CDR3 loop spans 16 amino acids. The CDR3 nucleotides are TGTGCCAGCAGTGAACGGACTAGCGGTGGATCAGAAGAGCAGTTCTTC. This codes for CASSERTSGGSEEQFF.

This chain joins TRBV27 and TRBJ1-2; D is possibly TRBD1 (5 bases). The germline V and J ends were trimmed by 3 bases and 3 bases, with 14 bases remaining between them. This CDR3 is built from 15 residues. The germline V gene has CDR1 MNHEY and CDR2 SMNVEV (reference sequence). The CDR3 reads CASSFRQGGDYGYTF. In DNA form, the CDR3 reads TGTGCCAGCAGTTTCCGGCAGGGAGGGGACTATGGCTACACCTTC.

This clone has a handful of counts. This sequence joins TRBV6-6 and TRBJ1-2, with D maybe TRBD1 (5 bases). V was trimmed by 0 bases and J by 2 bases, leaving 7 bases between them. Germline V lookup: CDR1 MNHNY, CDR2 SVGAGI (reference sequence). The CDR3 contains 14 residues. As DNA, the CDR3 is TGTGCCAGCAGTTACTCGCAGGGAAACTATGGCTACACCTTC. It specifies CASSYSQGNYGYTF.

The chain recombines TRBV5-4 with TRBJ2-5, with a weak D call TRBD2 (6 bases). V gave up 4 bases and J gave up 3 bases, with 16 bases separating them. CDR1 is SGHNT, CDR2 YYREEE, per germline (reference sequence). The CDR3 is made up of 15 amino acids. CDR3 amino acids: CASSPQAGSKETQYF. The CDR3 nucleotides are TGTGCCAGCAGCCCTCAGGCGGGGTCCAAAGAGACCCAGTACTTC. Full variable domain (rest looked up from reference TRBV5-4 and TRBJ2-5): ETGVTQSPTHLIKTRGQQVTLRCSSQSGHNTVSWYQQALGQGPQFIFQYYREEENGRGNFPPRFSGLQFPNYSSELNVNALELDDSALYLCASSPQAGSKETQYFGPGTRLLVL.

The gene calls are TRBV7-2 and TRBJ2-5; 7 nucleotides match TRBD2. CDR1 is SGHTA, CDR2 FQGNSA, per germline. CDR3 length: 14 residues. V lost 2 bases to trimming and J lost 3 bases; unmatched junction nucleotides: 3. The CDR3 here is CASSLRAGEETQYF. CDR3 coding DNA: TGTGCCAGCAGCTTAAGGGCGGGGGAAGAGACCCAGTACTTC.

The chain has TRBV7-9 and TRBJ2-3; 9 bases match TRBD1. There are 13 residues in the CDR3. Germline V gene sequence: CDR1 SEHNR, CDR2 FQNEAQ (reference sequence). V gave up 1 base and J gave up 8 bases; unmatched junction bases: 1. DNA of the CDR3: TGTGCCAGCAGCTTAGAGACAGGGGGTACGCAGTATTTT. It is translated as CASSLETGGTQYF.

DNA of the CDR3: TGTGCCAGCAGCTTGTCCGGGGTTGCTTTAAATGGCTACACCTTC. Translating it yields CASSLSGVALNGYTF. V usage is TRBV7-9 and J usage is TRBJ1-2; no clear D gene. The CDR3 has 15 residues. CDR1 is SEHNR, CDR2 FQNEAQ, per germline (reference sequence). V shed 3 bases and J shed 6 bases, with 17 bases lying between them.

V and J are TRBV27 and TRBJ1-1; no definite D call. The germline CDR1 and CDR2 sequences are MNHEY and SMNVEV (reference sequence). V gave up 3 bases and J gave up 5 bases, with 10 bases separating them. The CDR3 spans 13 residues. The chain's CDR3 is CASSFSMRTEAFF. CDR3 nucleotides: TGTGCCAGCAGTTTTTCGATGAGGACTGAAGCTTTCTTT.

This rearrangement joins TRBV4-1 to TRBJ1-5; tentatively, D is TRBD1 (5 bases). The CDR3 sequence is 16 residues long. Germline V lookup: CDR1 MGHRA, CDR2 YSYEKL. Trimming took off 2 bases at V and 0 bases at J, with 11 bases between the two ends. The CDR3 DNA sequence: TGCGCCAGCAGCCAAAACAGGATATTTAGCAATCAGCCCCAGCATTTT. It encodes CASSQNRIFSNQPQHF.

This clone was counted between two and nine times. V usage is TRBV28 and J usage is TRBJ2-5, with 8 bases that match TRBD2. Germline CDR1 is MDHEN and CDR2 is SYDVKM. CDR3 length: 18 residues. Trimming took 3 bases from V and 2 from J; bases not matched to a gene: 14. CDR3 nucleotide sequence: TGTGCCAGCAGTTTTGCCCCCGGGGGGGCGGTTTCACAAGAGACCCAGTACTTC. Amino acid sequence: CASSFAPGGAVSQETQYF.

This clone was seen a few times. This sequence joins TRBV7-9 and TRBJ1-1; 8 nucleotides line up with TRBD1. This CDR3 region has 14 residues. V lost 1 base and J lost 5; bases outside the gene matches: 3. Germline CDR1 is SEHNR and CDR2 is FQNEAQ (reference sequence). The CDR3 region is CASSLVDRGTEAFF. The CDR3 coding sequence is TGTGCCAGCAGCTTAGTAGACAGGGGTACTGAAGCTTTCTTT.

This chain joins TRBV14 and TRBJ2-2; TRBD1 aligns across 10 bases. Germline values: CDR1 SGHDN, CDR2 FVKESK. This CDR3 has 16 amino acids. Trimming removed 4 bases from V and 6 bases from J; junction bases left unmatched: 8. The CDR3 is CASSLIGTGDPGELFF. The DNA for the CDR3 is TGTGCCAGCAGCCTTATTGGGACAGGGGATCCCGGGGAGCTGTTTTTT.

This chain connects TRBV15 to TRBJ2-2, with TRBD2 identical over 12 bases. Germline values: CDR1 LNHNV, CDR2 YYDKDF (reference sequence). The J segment lost 4 bases and the V segment lost 2 bases, leaving 8 bases of the junction unmatched. This CDR3 comprises 18 residues. The CDR3 nucleotides read TGTGCCACCAGCAGAATTACTAGCGGGGGGTTTAGCACCGGGGAGCTGTTTTTT. Protein: CATSRITSGGFSTGELFF.

The chain uses TRBV2 and TRBJ1-1, with TRBD1 matching 9 bases. J lost 1 base, V lost 4 bases, and 4 bases had no gene match. Germline V gene data show CDR1 as SNHLY and CDR2 as FYNNEI. The CDR3 extends over 15 amino acids. The CDR3: CASSVHRGRNTEAFF. CDR3 nucleotides: TGTGCCAGCAGTGTACACAGGGGGCGGAACACTGAAGCTTTCTTT.

The rearrangement joins TRBV6-5 to TRBJ1-1; 7 bases are shared with TRBD1. CDR3 size: 12 residues. V shed 5 bases and J 11 bases; nucleotides not matched to a gene: 8. CDR1 MNHEY and CDR2 SVGAGI come from the germline V gene. This chain's CDR3 is CASSRTGFKAFF. CDR3 nucleotide sequence: TGTGCCAGCAGTCGGACAGGCTTCAAGGCTTTCTTT.

This clone appeared a single time. An end of the junction differs from the germline gene, which may be a read error. The chain combines TRBV7-9 with TRBJ2-7; 10 nucleotides match TRBD1. There are 15 residues in the CDR3. Germline V gene lookup returns CDR1 SEHNR and CDR2 FQNEAQ (reference sequence). The CDR3 protein is CASSLPTGGSYEQHF. CDR3 nucleotides: TGTGCCAGCAGCTTACCGACAGGGGGCTCCTACGAGCAGCACTTC.

This clone was seen more than once but under ten times. J is TRBJ2-4 and V is TRBV6-1, with 7 bases fitting TRBD2. Losses at the gene ends were 3 bases for V and 0 bases for J; bases not matched to a gene: 8. The CDR3 length is 17 residues. Germline V lookup: CDR1 MNHNS, CDR2 SASEGT. The CDR3 DNA follows: TGTGCCAGCAGTGACAGGGAGGGCCCTTTAGCCAAAAACATTCAGTACTTC. Translated: CASSDREGPLAKNIQYF.

This sequence joins TRBV6-6 and TRBJ1-5, with a weak D call TRBD1 (6 bases). The CDR3 is 14 residues long. Trimming pared 4 bases from V and 5 bases from J, leaving 12 bases between. CDR1 is MNHNY and CDR2 is SVGAGI in the germline V gene (reference sequence). The CDR3 loop reads CASSSQGGDQPQHF. The CDR3 DNA is TGTGCCAGCAGTTCACAGGGAGGGGATCAGCCCCAGCATTTT.

The rearrangement joins TRBV15 to TRBJ2-5; 9 nucleotides align to TRBD1. V gave up 6 bases and J gave up 5 bases; unmatched junction bases: 13. CDR3 length: 16 amino acids. Looked up from germline, CDR1 is LNHNV and CDR2 is YYDKDF (reference sequence). The DNA of the CDR3 is TGTGCCACCAGGCAACCGGGACAGGGCGTAAGGGAGACCCAGTACTTC. This sequence encodes CATRQPGQGVRETQYF.

The DNA for the CDR3 is TGCAGCGTCGCAAAGGGACTTATTTACAATGAGCAGTTCTTC. This encodes CSVAKGLIYNEQFF. V is TRBV29-1 and J is TRBJ2-1; D may be TRBD2 (6 bases). Germline loops: CDR1 SQVTM, CDR2 ANQGSEA. CDR3 length: 14 residues. V lost 6 bases and J lost 4, with 16 bases in between.

This clone is a singleton in its sample. This chain uses TRBV5-1 with TRBJ2-7; the match to TRBD2 covers 7 bases. From germline, CDR1 is SGHRS and CDR2 YFSETQ. This CDR3 comprises 14 residues. After removal of 4 bases from V and 2 bases from J, the junction contained 6 bases not matched to a gene. CDR3 loop: CASSRTSGPYEQYF. In DNA, the CDR3 is TGCGCCAGCAGCCGGACTAGTGGGCCCTACGAGCAGTACTTC.

The CDR3 sequence is CSVVGRIGEKLFF. In DNA form, the CDR3 reads TGCAGCGTTGTTGGGAGGATAGGGGAAAAACTGTTTTTT. This chain joins TRBV29-1 and TRBJ1-4; no firm D call. This CDR3 contains 13 residues. Per germline, CDR1 SQVTM and CDR2 ANQGSEA. V was shortened by 4 bases and J by 8 bases, with 14 bases between the two germline ends. Full variable domain (missing parts from reference TRBV29-1 and TRBJ1-4): SAVISQKPSRDICQRGTSLTIQCQVDSQVTMMFWYRQQPGQSLTLIATANQGSEATYESGFVIDKFPISRPNLTFSTLTVSNMSPEDSSIYLCSVVGRIGEKLFFGSGTQLSVL.

This chain connects TRBV19 to TRBJ1-2; no clear D gene. Trimming removed 3 bases at V and 2 bases at J, with 13 bases between. CDR1 is LNHDA, CDR2 SQIVND, per germline (reference sequence). This CDR3 region has 15 residues. CDR3: CASSIGQKWNYGYTF. CDR3 DNA sequence: TGTGCCAGTAGTATTGGGCAGAAATGGAACTATGGCTACACCTTC.

The J gene is TRBJ1-4, the V gene TRBV4-1; unclear D gene. The V end was cut by 1 base, the J end by 8 bases, with 17 bases between. CDR1 MGHRA and CDR2 YSYEKL come from the germline V gene. This CDR3 has 16 residues. CDR3 nucleotide sequence: TGCGCCAGCAGCCAAGTTTTCGGGAGGGTAAGAGAAAAACTGTTTTTT. This translates into CASSQVFGRVREKLFF.

This chain joins TRBV10-3 and TRBJ1-1; TRBD1 matches 8 bases. The CDR3 extends over 13 amino acids. Trimming removed 6 bases from V and 4 bases from J; junction bases left unmatched: 4. Germline-derived CDR1 and CDR2 are ENHRY and SYGVKD. CDR3: CAIRDRGTTEAFF. CDR3 coding DNA: TGTGCCATCAGAGACAGGGGTACCACTGAAGCTTTCTTT.

This clone was counted once. Here the CDR3 DNA reads TGTGCCAGCAGTGAGAGACAGGGTATGGCTTTCTTT. It encodes CASSERQGMAFF. The chain combines TRBV25-1 with TRBJ1-1, with 7 bases fitting TRBD1. The V gene's germline CDR1 is MGHDK and CDR2 SYGVNS. The CDR3 length is 12 residues. V was clipped by 3 bases and J by 11 bases; unmatched bases: 6.